The 12 T cell receptor beta chains given below trace back to one sample, sequenced in a study of PD-1 blockade in classical Hodgkin lymphoma. Time point meaning: cycle 4 day 1 (C4D1), after more than five weeks of nivolumab. All patients relapsed after autologous stem cell transplantation, and brentuximab vedotin exposure varied. Some clones are missing from TCRdb's copy, which holds only in-frame ones; the method was immunoSEQ multiplex PCR. This sample has 100,000 or so clones, with around 90% found just once. Sequenced here: peripheral blood mononuclear cells (PBMCs), sampled before the fourth cycle of nivolumab. Every receptor here comes from a human donor with classical Hodgkin lymphoma.

The CDR3 coding sequence is TGTGCCAGCAGCTTAATATTTACTTCGGGCCTTGCAACTAATGAAAAACTGTTTTTT. It yields the protein CASSLIFTSGLATNEKLFF. The rearrangement uses TRBV7-9 and TRBJ1-4; no clear D gene. Germline values: CDR1 SEHNR, CDR2 FQNEAQ (reference sequence). This CDR3 has 19 amino acids. The germline V and J ends were trimmed by 2 bases and 0 bases, with 19 bases remaining between them.

V is TRBV11-2 and J is TRBJ2-5, with D possibly called TRBD1 or TRBD2 (6 bases each). V lost 6 bases and J 5 bases, leaving 28 bases between the germline ends. The CDR3 is 18 residues long. Per germline, CDR1 SGHAT and CDR2 FQNNGV. The CDR3 DNA sequence: TGTGCCAGCAGTCGGACTGGGGGGCGTCTGTGGGAGTGGGAGACCCAGTACTTC. Encoded protein: CASSRTGGRLWEWETQYF.

The chain recombines TRBV5-4 with TRBJ1-3; D may be TRBD1 (5 bases). The CDR3 loop spans 15 amino acids. Germline CDR1 and CDR2: SGHNT and YYREEE (reference sequence). V was cut by 5 bases and J by 4 bases, with 16 bases left in between. CDR3 nucleotides: TGTGCCAGCAGTACCGGCAGGGCTGCCGGAAACACCATATATTTT. Its protein is CASSTGRAAGNTIYF.

The J gene is TRBJ2-1, the V gene TRBV5-4, with 7 bases matching TRBD1. The V gene's germline CDR1 is SGHNT and CDR2 YYREEE (reference sequence). CDR3 size: 15 residues. V was clipped by 1 base and J by 6 bases; unmatched bases: 7. The CDR3 here is CASSLSTGVTNEQFF. CDR3 coding DNA: TGTGCCAGCAGCTTGAGCACAGGGGTGACCAATGAGCAGTTCTTC.

A single count supports this clone. This chain uses TRBV6-5 with TRBJ2-2; the D gene could be TRBD1 or TRBD2 (7 bases each). In germline, CDR1 is MNHEY, CDR2 SVGAGI. V lost 7 bases and J 5 bases, leaving 17 bases between the germline ends. The length of the CDR3 is 15 residues. In DNA form, the CDR3 reads TGTGCCAGCACCAGGGGGGGAGGGAGGACCGGGGAGCTGTTTTTT. This gives the protein CASTRGGGRTGELFF.

V gene TRBV6-1 combines with J gene TRBJ2-7; 10 bases fit TRBD2. CDR1 and CDR2 from the germline V gene are MNHNS and SASEGT. After removal of 1 base from V and 5 bases from J, the junction contained 5 bases not matched to a gene. This CDR3 comprises 15 residues. CDR3: CASSEGTSGGNEQYF. The DNA for the CDR3 is TGTGCCAGCAGTGAAGGGACTAGCGGCGGGAACGAGCAGTACTTC.

The chain has TRBV2 and TRBJ1-5, with D perhaps TRBD1 (5 bases). The CDR3 runs to 14 residues. V shed 3 bases and J shed 5 bases, with 11 bases lying between them. Per germline, CDR1 SNHLY and CDR2 FYNNEI. The CDR3 coding sequence is TGTGCCAGCAGTGAGAACAGGAAGGATCAGCCCCAGCATTTT. Its protein product is CASSENRKDQPQHF.

The chain couples TRBV15 to TRBJ2-1; D might be TRBD1 (5 bases). Looked up from germline, CDR1 is LNHNV and CDR2 is YYDKDF (reference sequence). V dropped 2 bases and J dropped 4 bases, with 15 bases sitting between them. CDR3 size: 16 residues. CDR3 in amino acids: CATSRTTGAPYNEQFF. In DNA, the CDR3 is TGTGCCACCAGCAGAACAACAGGTGCCCCATACAATGAGCAGTTCTTC.

The gene calls are TRBV6-5 and TRBJ2-1; 8 bases fit TRBD2. The trim removed 7 bases at V and 8 bases at J, leaving 7 bases unmatched. In germline, CDR1 is MNHEY, CDR2 SVGAGI. CDR3 size: 13 residues. The CDR3 coding sequence is TGTGCCAGCAACAGCGGGAGTGTCCATGAGCAGTTCTTC. Encoded protein: CASNSGSVHEQFF.

This clone was seen once. This chain joins TRBV28 and TRBJ1-1, with D possibly TRBD1 on 5 matching bases. The CDR3 extends over 15 amino acids. Trimming removed 5 bases from V and 1 base from J, with 14 bases in between. Germline CDR1 and CDR2: MDHEN and SYDVKM. The CDR3 nucleotides read TGTGCCAGCAGTCCGACCGGGACGGGGAACACTGAAGCTTTCTTT. Translation gives CASSPTGTGNTEAFF.

The genes are TRBV5-1 and TRBJ2-3; 8 bases fit TRBD2. The CDR3 spans 16 residues. V shed 4 bases and J 0 bases; nucleotides not matched to a gene: 7. Germline V CDR1 and CDR2: SGHRS, YFSETQ. In nucleotides, the CDR3 is TGCGCCAGCAGCAAACTAGCGGTGACTAGCACAGATACGCAGTATTTT. Translating gives CASSKLAVTSTDTQYF. Full variable domain (outside the CDR3, taken from reference TRBV5-1 and TRBJ2-3): KAGVTQTPRYLIKTRGQQVTLSCSPISGHRSVSWYQQTPGQGLQFLFEYFSETQRNKGNFPGRFSGRQFSNSRSEMNVSTLELGDSALYLCASSKLAVTSTDTQYFGPGTRLTVL.

The chain is built from TRBV6-5 and TRBJ1-5, with D tentatively TRBD1 (5 bases). Germline V gives CDR1 MNHEY, CDR2 SVGAGI. The CDR3 covers 16 residues. Trimming took 2 bases from V and 3 from J, leaving 14 bases between them. The CDR3 region is CASSYVGDVINQPQHF. The CDR3 DNA reads as TGTGCCAGCAGTTACGTGGGGGACGTGATCAATCAGCCCCAGCATTTT.